Listed below are T cell receptor beta chains from one sample, sequenced in a study of T cells after yellow fever vaccination. TCRdb re-derived calls from the 5' RACE reads in MiXCR, one entry per CDR3 protein. The sample includes about 360,000 distinct CDR3 sequences, roughly 6.2% of them seen just once. The input for sequencing was PBMCs, taken 5 days after the yellow fever booster vaccination. Every receptor here comes from a man aged 25-40 years who received the YFV17D yellow fever vaccine. Each CDR3 is given with its conserved first and last residue. A D gene is named only where the DNA matches it firmly. Size tells how often a clone was seen (once, few, many) or the class of an expanded clone, and some rows leave it out.

j_gene,d_gene,abundance,v_gene,CDR3nt,CDR3aa
TRBJ2-7,-,-,TRBV2,TGTGCCAGCAGTGAGGGCACTTACGAGCAGTACTTC,CASSEGTYEQYF
TRBJ2-7,-,many,TRBV7-2,TGTGCCAGCAGCTACAGTGGAGGCGTGGGTACCGAGCAGTACTTC,CASSYSGGVGTEQYF
TRBJ2-3,TRBD2,many,TRBV12-3/TRBV12-4,TGTGCCAGTGGGGGAGGGCCGTCTCCAGATACGCAGTATTTT,CASGGGPSPDTQYF
TRBJ1-3,-,few,TRBV7-2,TGTGCCAGCAGCTTAGAATCCGGGGCTGGAAACACCATATATTTT,CASSLESGAGNTIYF
TRBJ2-7,-,few,TRBV20-1,TGCAGTGCTAGTTTACAGCCCGCTACCTACGAGCAGTACTTC,CSASLQPATYEQYF
TRBJ2-4,TRBD2,few,TRBV20-1,TGCAGTGCTAGGAGACTAGCGGAAAACATTCAGTACTTC,CSARRLAENIQYF
TRBJ2-1,-,-,TRBV25-1,TGTGCCAGCAGTGAATCCATGGTGAATGAGCAGTTCTTC,CASSESMVNEQFF
TRBJ2-7,TRBD1,-,TRBV4-3,TGCGCCAGCAGCCAAGATGCAACAGGGACAGGGAACTACGAGCAGTACTTC,CASSQDATGTGNYEQYF
TRBJ2-3,TRBD1,-,TRBV4-2,TGTGCCTGCAGCAAAGCAACGGGACAGGGGATCACAGATACGCAGTATTTT,CACSKATGQGITDTQYF
TRBJ2-7,-,-,TRBV2,TGTGCCACCCACCGGGACGGGGGCTACGAGCAGTACTTC,CATHRDGGYEQYF
TRBJ2-7,-,few,TRBV20-1,TGCAGTGCTAGCCGGCCGGACGAGCAGTACTTC,CSASRPDEQYF
TRBJ2-1,TRBD2,-,TRBV29-1,TGCAGCAGCGTTGAAAGATCGCTAGCGGGAGTCTCCTACAATGAGCAGTTCTTC,CSSVERSLAGVSYNEQFF
TRBJ2-7,TRBD2,few,TRBV7-7,TGTGCCAGCAGCTTAGAGCGGGACTCGGCGGGCGAGCAGTACTTC,CASSLERDSAGEQYF
TRBJ2-3,-,-,TRBV20-1,TGCAGTGCTAGCCAAAGTCGCCGATCCCCAGATACGCAGTATTTT,CSASQSRRSPDTQYF
TRBJ2-4,TRBD1,-,TRBV29-1,TGCAGCGTTGGGGACAGGGGAGGCAAAAACATTCAGTACTTC,CSVGDRGGKNIQYF
TRBJ2-1,TRBD2,few,TRBV10-3,TGTGCCATCAGTGATAGCGGGAAAAATGAGCAGTTCTTC,CAISDSGKNEQFF
TRBJ2-1,TRBD2,many,TRBV13,TGTGCCAGCAGCCCCCCGGGGGGAAATGAGCAGTTCTTC,CASSPPGGNEQFF
TRBJ2-2,-,-,TRBV2,TGTGCCAGCAGTGAAGCAAAGCTGTTTTTT,CASSEAKLFF
TRBJ2-1,TRBD2,-,TRBV3-1,TGTGCCAGCAGCCAAGAAGGGACTATACACAATGAGCAGTTCTTC,CASSQEGTIHNEQFF
TRBJ2-7,TRBD2,-,TRBV20-1,TGCAGTGCCGGGACTAGCGGGAGAACCTACGAGCAGTACTTC,CSAGTSGRTYEQYF
TRBJ2-7,-,-,TRBV11-2,TGTGCCAGCAGCTTAACAGATAAGGAGCAGTACTTC,CASSLTDKEQYF
TRBJ2-3,-,few,TRBV5-1,TGCGCCAGCAGCTTGGTCGAAACTAGCACAGATACGCAGTATTTT,CASSLVETSTDTQYF
TRBJ2-7,-,-,TRBV18,TGTGCCAGCTCACGGGGACCGGTCTCCTACGAGCAGTACTTC,CASSRGPVSYEQYF
TRBJ1-4,-,many,TRBV7-2,TGTGCCAGCAGGGGGGCAGGGGAAAAACTGTTTTTT,CASRGAGEKLFF
TRBJ1-1,-,few,TRBV12-3/TRBV12-4,TGTGCCAGCAGTTTTAGGGCAGACGGGGGTTGGGGGGACACTGAAGCTTTCTTT,CASSFRADGGWGDTEAFF
TRBJ2-7,TRBD2,many,TRBV10-3,TGTGCCATCAGTGCGCCAGCGGGACCCTCCTACGAGCAGTACTTC,CAISAPAGPSYEQYF
TRBJ1-1,TRBD1,-,TRBV6-1,TGTGCCAGCACCCTGTCAGGGGGCCTCACTGAAGCTTTCTTT,CASTLSGGLTEAFF
TRBJ2-1,-,-,TRBV20-1,TGCAGTGCTAGAGTACGGCTGGTCGAGCGTGAGCAGTTCTTC,CSARVRLVEREQFF
TRBJ1-4,-,many,TRBV6-1,TGTGCCAGCATCTTCAGGGGCAGAATAAATGAAAAACTGTTTTTT,CASIFRGRINEKLFF